A single sample is the source of the 24 T cell receptor beta chains below, sequenced in a study of identical twins (dated by TCRdb to about 2016). Preparation of the library involved 5' RACE. For sequencing, an Illumina HiSeq 2000 was employed. TCRdb reran the public reads through fastp at Q25 and MiXCR, keeping productive beta chains. When rows share a CDR3 protein, they turn into one entry using the most common DNA and genes. Here the sample has fewer than 550,000 distinct CDR3 sequences; 13% to 15% occur a single time. The ten most abundant clones make up approximately 1% of the sample. These data are also associated with another study on yellow fever vaccine responses in identical twins.

The sequencing sample was made of CD4+ T cells sorted from blood. The receptors here all came from a woman aged 18 to 35 in good health.

The table lists this clonotype with a few counts. The rearrangement links TRBV5-1 to TRBJ2-7, with unresolved D. V lost 3 bases to trimming and J lost 1 base, with 11 bases between them. The CDR3 has 14 residues. Germline loops: CDR1 SGHRS, CDR2 YFSETQ. The chain's CDR3 is CASSSGGTSYEQYF. In DNA form, the CDR3 reads TGCGCCAGCAGCTCTGGCGGCACTTCCTACGAGCAGTACTTC.

Only a few counts were recorded for this clonotype. CDR3 in amino acids: CATSDLAGGPLETQYF. The CDR3 DNA follows: TGTGCCACCAGTGACTTAGCGGGGGGGCCTCTCGAGACCCAGTACTTC. V is TRBV24-1 and J is TRBJ2-5; 11 nucleotides match TRBD2. With V trimmed by 4 bases and J by 5 bases, 8 bases remained unmatched. CDR1 and CDR2 (germline): KGHDR, SFDVKD. The CDR3 runs to 16 residues.

The chain employs TRBV11-2 and TRBJ2-7, with 9 bases lining up with TRBD1. The CDR3 length is 15 residues. Per germline, CDR1 SGHAT and CDR2 FQNNGV. J lost 6 bases, V lost 6 bases, and 12 bases had no gene match. The CDR3 sequence: CASRIGWDRDSEQYF. In DNA, the CDR3 is TGTGCCAGCAGGATAGGGTGGGACAGGGATTCCGAGCAGTACTTC.

The J gene is TRBJ2-3, the V gene TRBV20-1; tentative D call: TRBD1 (6 bases). Germline V gives CDR1 DFQATT, CDR2 SNEGSKA (reference sequence). Trimming took 3 bases from V and 3 from J, leaving 10 bases between them. There are 13 residues in the CDR3. The CDR3 spells CSASRTETDTQYF. In DNA form, the CDR3 reads TGCAGTGCTAGCAGGACAGAGACAGATACGCAGTATTTT.

This sequence joins TRBV9 and TRBJ2-3; 12 bases are shared with TRBD2. The CDR3 covers 16 residues. From germline, CDR1 is SGDLS and CDR2 YYNGEE. After removal of 4 bases from V and 6 bases from J, the junction contained 9 bases not matched to a gene. The CDR3 nucleotides are TGTGCCAGCAGCCCAAGGACTAGCGGGACACGGGATACGCAGTATTTT. Amino acids: CASSPRTSGTRDTQYF.

This clonotype was observed a few times. The rearrangement joins TRBV29-1 to TRBJ1-2; no clear D. Germline loops: CDR1 SQVTM, CDR2 ANQGSEA. This CDR3 region has 11 residues. V dropped 3 bases and J dropped 5 bases, with 7 bases sitting between them. As DNA, the CDR3 is TGCAGCGTTGAGAAGGGATATGGCTACACCTTC. This gives the protein CSVEKGYGYTF.

This chain links TRBV15 with TRBJ2-1; 7 bases align to TRBD1. The CDR3 contains 16 residues. The trim removed 3 bases at V and 6 bases at J, leaving 11 bases unmatched. The V gene's germline CDR1 is LNHNV and CDR2 YYDKDF (reference sequence). The CDR3 here is CATSSLSETGTNEQFF. The DNA of the CDR3 is TGTGCCACCAGCAGCCTCAGCGAGACAGGGACCAATGAGCAGTTCTTC.

This chain uses TRBV20-1 with TRBJ1-6; D uncertain. The germline V and J ends were trimmed by 5 bases and 7 bases, with 21 bases remaining between them. Germline values: CDR1 DFQATT, CDR2 SNEGSKA (reference sequence). The CDR3 totals 16 residues. CDR3 sequence (DNA): TGCAGTGCTGTTGGGGTGGGAGGACCATCAAATTCACCCCTCCACTTT. Amino acids: CSAVGVGGPSNSPLHF.

This clonotype was detected only a few times. The CDR3 protein is CASSDTSGEQYF. The CDR3 DNA sequence: TGTGCCAGCAGCGATACAAGCGGGGAGCAGTACTTC. This rearrangement joins TRBV6-6 to TRBJ2-7; TRBD2 is a possible D gene (6 bases). The V end was cut by 6 bases, the J end by 7 bases, with 13 bases between. The germline V gene encodes CDR1 MNHNY and CDR2 SVGAGI (reference sequence). The CDR3 consists of 12 residues.

This clonotype was recorded a few times. This chain uses TRBV6-1 with TRBJ1-6; 11 nucleotides align to TRBD1. Trimming took 4 bases from V and 10 from J; bases not matched to a gene: 6. Germline-derived CDR1 and CDR2 are MNHNS and SASEGT. The CDR3 length is 15 residues. The CDR3 loop reads CASSGADRGRSPLHF. The CDR3 nucleotides are TGTGCCAGCAGTGGGGCGGACAGGGGGCGCTCACCCCTCCACTTT.

This clonotype has more than one count but fewer than ten. The gene calls are TRBV12-3 or TRBV12-4 and TRBJ2-7; TRBD1 aligns across 9 bases. CDR3 length: 16 amino acids. The J segment lost 2 bases and the V segment lost 6 bases, leaving 11 bases of the junction unmatched. As DNA, the CDR3 is TGTGCCAGCAGCCTCGGACAGGGGTTGATAACCTACGAGCAGTACTTC. Protein product: CASSLGQGLITYEQYF.

The CDR3: CASSSLASGRLNEQYF. CDR3 bases: TGTGCCAGCAGCTCCCTTGCTAGCGGGAGGTTGAACGAGCAGTACTTC. The J gene is TRBJ2-7, the V gene TRBV11-2, with 11 positions matching TRBD2. CDR1 SGHAT and CDR2 FQNNGV come from the germline V gene. V was pared by 4 bases and J by 5 bases, with 10 bases of the junction left unmatched. This CDR3 has 16 amino acids.

The V and J genes are TRBV5-1 and TRBJ1-1; D may be TRBD1 (5 bases). Germline V gene data show CDR1 as SGHRS and CDR2 as YFSETQ. CDR3 length equals 16 residues. V was trimmed by 5 bases and J by 0 bases, leaving 17 bases between them. CDR3 nucleotide sequence: TGCGCCAGCAGTTATGGGGGAGATCTCCTGAACACTGAAGCTTTCTTT. It yields the protein CASSYGGDLLNTEAFF.

This chain uses TRBV29-1 with TRBJ2-3, with D possibly being TRBD1 (6 bases). Trimming took 4 bases from V and 2 from J, leaving 10 bases between them. The V gene's germline CDR1 is SQVTM and CDR2 ANQGSEA. The CDR3 consists of 13 residues. The CDR3 DNA is TGCAGCGTTGTACAGGGACCCACAGATACGCAGTATTTT. Translated, it gives CSVVQGPTDTQYF.

This clonotype has just a few counts. The chain combines TRBV5-1 with TRBJ2-1, with D possibly TRBD1 on 6 matching bases. From germline, CDR1 is SGHRS and CDR2 YFSETQ. Trimming shortened V by 4 bases and J by 5 bases, and 13 bases separated the two germline ends. The CDR3 spans 14 residues. The CDR3 spells CASSPIGTNNEQFF. The CDR3 nucleotides read TGCGCCAGCAGCCCGATCGGGACAAACAATGAGCAGTTCTTC.

This sequence joins TRBV12-3 or TRBV12-4 and TRBJ1-5, with 10 bases fitting TRBD1. This CDR3 contains 15 residues. With 6 bases clipped from V and 6 bases from J, the junction kept 8 bases outside the gene matches. Here the CDR3 reads CASSTETGGSQPQHF. DNA of the CDR3: TGTGCCAGCAGCACGGAGACAGGGGGCAGTCAGCCCCAGCATTTT.

The chain employs TRBV27 and TRBJ2-2; 7 positions match TRBD1. The germline CDR1 and CDR2 sequences are MNHEY and SMNVEV (reference sequence). The trim removed 6 bases at V and 1 base at J, leaving 14 bases unmatched. This CDR3 contains 18 residues. The CDR3 spells CASRSHSVDRVNTGELFF. The DNA of the CDR3 is TGTGCCAGCAGATCCCATTCGGTCGACAGGGTGAACACCGGGGAGCTGTTTTTT.

This clonotype was detected only a few times. The chain carries TRBV6-2 or TRBV6-3 and TRBJ2-7; 12 nucleotides agree with TRBD2. CDR3 length equals 15 residues. Germline V gene data show CDR1 as MNHEY and CDR2 as SVGEGT. With 6 bases clipped from V and 0 bases from J, the junction kept 3 bases outside the gene matches. CDR3: CASRRLAGASYEQYF. The CDR3 nucleotides are TGTGCCAGCAGACGACTAGCGGGGGCCTCCTACGAGCAGTACTTC.

The chain recombines TRBV28 with TRBJ2-2, with unresolved D. In germline, CDR1 is MDHEN, CDR2 SYDVKM. Trimming stripped 6 bases from V and 0 bases from J, with 11 bases between. This CDR3 is 15 amino acids long. The CDR3: CASRSPTPNTGELFF. Here the CDR3 DNA reads TGTGCCAGCAGAAGTCCAACCCCGAACACCGGGGAGCTGTTTTTT.

The gene calls are TRBV29-1 and TRBJ1-2, with 7 nucleotides matching TRBD1. Germline values: CDR1 SQVTM, CDR2 ANQGSEA. The CDR3 spans 13 residues. V gave up 7 bases and J gave up 8 bases; unmatched junction bases: 13. The CDR3 coding sequence is TGCAGCGGGGGACAGTCACTTCCTGGAGGCTACACCTTC. Encoded protein: CSGGQSLPGGYTF.

This clonotype was observed a few times. The chain is built from TRBV7-2 and TRBJ2-5; 11 bases line up with TRBD2. The CDR3 is made up of 17 amino acids. The V gene end was trimmed by 3 bases and the J gene end by 4 bases; junction bases not matched to a gene: 10. Germline V gives CDR1 SGHTA, CDR2 FQGNSA. CDR3 protein: CASSFSVLAGVGETQYF. CDR3 bases: TGTGCCAGCAGCTTTAGTGTACTAGCGGGGGTGGGAGAGACCCAGTACTTC.

In DNA, the CDR3 is TGTGCCAGCAGCTTAGTCCTAGCGGGGGGCGCCTACAATGAGCAGTTCTTC. It specifies CASSLVLAGGAYNEQFF. The V gene is TRBV7-2, the J gene TRBJ2-1, with 11 bases aligning to TRBD2. Per germline, CDR1 SGHTA and CDR2 FQGNSA. This CDR3 contains 17 residues. V was clipped by 1 base and J by 2 bases; unmatched bases: 4. Complete variable domain (other parts from reference TRBV7-2 and TRBJ2-1): GAGVSQSPSNKVTEKGKDVELRCDPISGHTALYWYRQSLGQGLEFLIYFQGNSAPDKSGLPSDRFSAERTGGSVSTLTIQRTQQEDSAVYLCASSLVLAGGAYNEQFFGPGTRLTVL.

Only a few counts were recorded for this clonotype. The chain employs TRBV3-1 and TRBJ2-5; D might be TRBD2 (5 bases). V shed 3 bases and J shed 3 bases, with 11 bases lying between them. Germline values: CDR1 LGHDT, CDR2 YNNKEL (reference sequence). The CDR3 extends over 14 amino acids. This CDR3 is CASSQQLGKETQYF. The DNA for the CDR3 is TGTGCCAGCAGCCAGCAACTAGGAAAAGAGACCCAGTACTTC.

This clonotype was counted only a few times. V is TRBV5-6 and J is TRBJ1-2; TRBD1 aligns across 11 bases. V gave up 4 bases and J gave up 7 bases; unmatched junction bases: 9. The CDR3 spans 15 residues. Germline CDR1 is SGHDT and CDR2 is YYEEEE. CDR3 coding DNA: TGTGCCAGCAGCAACGGACAGGGGGCAATGGGTGGCTACACCTTC. Its protein product is CASSNGQGAMGGYTF.